The clone carrying this TCR beta chain was seen once. This record comes from a study of blood T cell repertoires in COVID-19. CDR1 is LGHNA and CDR2 is YSLEER in the germline V gene. CDR3 length: 15 amino acids. V was shortened by 0 bases and J by 6 bases, with 15 bases between the two germline ends. Cohort assignment relied on participant-reported clinical history. Recovered Cohort 3 donors showed two negative PCRs, clearance, or symptom resolution. Assay: immunoSEQ multiplex PCR; the TCRdb copy retains only in-frame clones and omits some. This table holds roughly 380,000 clones, approximately 89% found once.

This TCR was sampled from a man aged 30 to 45 who had recovered from COVID-19. Sequenced: PBMCs or T cells enriched from blood (not recorded which). The chain couples TRBV4-3 to TRBJ2-7, with a weak D call TRBD1 (5 bases). The CDR3 reads CASSQDGAVPGEQYF. The CDR3 nucleotides read TGCGCCAGCAGCCAAGATGGGGCGGTTCCGGGCGAGCAGTACTTC.